Listed below are T cell receptor beta chains from one sample, sequenced in a study of post-analysis software for immune sequencing data. TCRdb passed the PCR reads through MiXCR, listing each CDR3 protein once. The sample shows about 800,000 distinct CDR3 sequences, 30% of them seen only once. The sequencing input was blood. The receptors originated from a girl aged 10 to 17 with multiple sclerosis. The CDR3 runs from the conserved cysteine through the conserved F or W. The D gene is left open where the match is weak. Clone size is shown for a subset of rows, as once, few, many or a class of expanded clone.

size	V	J	D	CDR3	DNA
-	TRBV18	TRBJ2-1	TRBD2	CASSQEASGRGEQFF	TGTGCCAGCTCACAAGAGGCTAGCGGGAGGGGTGAGCAGTTCTTC
few	TRBV12-3/TRBV12-4	TRBJ1-6	-	CASTPGPRGNSPLHF	TGTGCCAGCACCCCCGGACCTAGGGGGAATTCACCCCTCCACTTT
few	TRBV6-2/TRBV6-3	TRBJ2-7	-	CASRHSGRQEGHEQYF	TGTGCCAGCAGGCACTCGGGACGCCAAGAAGGCCACGAGCAGTACTTC
-	TRBV7-9	TRBJ1-1	TRBD1	CASSLWEGANTEAFF	TGTGCCAGCAGCTTATGGGAGGGGGCGAACACTGAAGCTTTCTTT
-	TRBV7-2	TRBJ2-3	-	CASSLARPDTRYF	TGTGCCAGCAGCTTAGCACGACCAGATACGCGGTATTTT
few	TRBV15	TRBJ1-2	-	CATSRDRAQLGVHGYTF	TGTGCCACCAGCAGAGATCGCGCCCAGCTCGGGGTGCATGGCTACACCTTC
few	TRBV18	TRBJ1-2	-	CASSPLETTNYGYTF	TGTGCCAGCTCACCACTCGAGACAACTAACTATGGCTACACCTTC
-	TRBV9	TRBJ2-1	TRBD2	CASSVAERGLAYDEQFF	TGTGCCAGCAGCGTAGCGGAGCGGGGCCTAGCCTACGATGAGCAGTTCTTC
-	TRBV12-3/TRBV12-4	TRBJ2-1	-	CASSHDVGVSSRSYNEQFF	TGTGCCAGCAGTCACGACGTGGGCGTAAGTAGTCGCTCCTACAATGAGCAGTTCTTC
few	TRBV29-1	TRBJ1-1	-	CSGVRDKTNTEAFF	TGCAGCGGTGTCCGGGACAAGACGAACACTGAAGCTTTCTTT
few	TRBV5-1	TRBJ1-2	-	CASSLNRAANYGYTF	TGCGCCAGCAGCTTGAACAGGGCGGCTAACTATGGCTACACCTTC
once	TRBV19	TRBJ2-2	-	CANSDGYTGELFF	TGTGCCAACTCCGACGGATACACCGGGGAGCTGTTTTTT
few	TRBV12-3/TRBV12-4	TRBJ1-5	TRBD1	CASSLDGQGIQPQHF	TGTGCCAGCAGTTTAGACGGACAGGGCATACAGCCCCAGCATTTT
few	TRBV5-1	TRBJ2-1	TRBD1	CASSGGQYNEQFF	TGCGCCAGCAGCGGGGGACAGTACAATGAGCAGTTCTTC
-	TRBV20-1	TRBJ2-3	-	CSASPPHGGTQYF	TGCAGTGCTAGCCCCCCCCACGGCGGTACGCAGTATTTT
-	TRBV7-8	TRBJ2-3	TRBD2	CASTRGGNTDTQYF	TGTGCCAGTACTCGCGGGGGTAACACAGATACGCAGTATTTT
once	TRBV3-1	TRBJ2-7	-	CASSQGPDGSYEQYF	TGTGCCAGCAGCCAAGGGCCGGACGGATCCTACGAGCAGTACTTC
few	TRBV27	TRBJ2-5	-	CASSPTRVVETQYF	TGTGCCAGCAGCCCCACTAGAGTCGTGGAGACCCAGTACTTC
-	TRBV7-2	TRBJ2-5	-	CASSLGGPRNRQETQYF	TGTGCCAGCAGCTTAGGGGGACCCCGGAACCGCCAAGAGACCCAGTACTTC
-	TRBV12-3/TRBV12-4	TRBJ2-5	-	CASSCEGGLETQYF	TGTGCCAGCAGTTGTGAGGGGGGGCTCGAGACCCAGTACTTC